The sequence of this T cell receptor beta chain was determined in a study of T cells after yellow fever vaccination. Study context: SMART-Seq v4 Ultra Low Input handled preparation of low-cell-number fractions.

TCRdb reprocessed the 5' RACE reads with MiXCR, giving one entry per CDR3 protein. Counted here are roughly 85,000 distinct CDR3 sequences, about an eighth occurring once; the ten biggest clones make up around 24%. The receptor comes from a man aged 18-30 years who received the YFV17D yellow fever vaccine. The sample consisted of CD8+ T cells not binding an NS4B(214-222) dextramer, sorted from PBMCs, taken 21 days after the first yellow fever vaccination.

The chain's CDR3 is CASSQSRGGRETQYF. CDR3 nucleotides: TGCGCCAGCAGCCAGTCCCGGGGGGGCCGGGAGACCCAGTACTTC. V usage is TRBV4-1 and J usage is TRBJ2-5; 8 nucleotides agree with TRBD2. This CDR3 is 15 amino acids long. Germline V CDR1 and CDR2: MGHRA, YSYEKL. V lost 3 bases to trimming and J lost 5 bases; unmatched junction nucleotides: 8.